The rows below give T cell receptor beta chains drawn from one sample of a study of blood T cell repertoires in COVID-19. Sequenced by immunoSEQ multiplex PCR; TCRdb stores in-frame clones only, minus some. The sample has around 150,000 clones, more than 65% seen once. Source material: peripheral blood. These receptors all come from a woman between 50 and 59 years old in a cohort sampled during active or convalescent COVID-19. The CDR3 runs from the conserved cysteine through the conserved F or W. The D gene is left open where the match is weak. Some rows have no size entry. The others give once, few or many, or a class for an expanded clone.

V	D	size	J	CDR3	DNA
TRBV2	.	few	TRBJ2-7	CASSYTGFGEQYF	TGTGCCAGCAGCTACACAGGGTTCGGGGAGCAGTACTTC
TRBV4-1	.	.	TRBJ2-5	CASSQEFAGGETQYF	TGCGCCAGCAGCCAAGAATTCGCCGGGGGAGAGACCCAGTACTTC
TRBV5-1	.	.	TRBJ1-5	CASRRSGDSNQPQHF	TGCGCCAGCAGACGGTCGGGGGATAGCAATCAGCCCCAGCATTTT
TRBV9	TRBD2	.	TRBJ2-3	CASSISGGYTDTQYF	TGTGCCAGCAGCATTAGCGGGGGATACACAGATACGCAGTATTTT
TRBV6-5	TRBD1	.	TRBJ2-7	CASSYSTTGGYEQYF	TGTGCCAGCAGTTACTCGACTACAGGGGGCTACGAGCAGTACTTC
TRBV25-1	.	.	TRBJ1-1	CASSEWMGGEAFF	TGTGCCAGCAGTGAATGGATGGGGGGAGAAGCTTTCTTT
TRBV4-1	TRBD1	.	TRBJ1-4	CASTHTSRRDRGPNEKLFF	TGCGCCAGCACCCATACATCCCGCCGGGACAGGGGGCCGAATGAAAAACTGTTTTTT
TRBV18	TRBD2	many	TRBJ2-2	CASSSTSGGSGELFF	TGTGCCAGCTCATCGACTAGCGGGGGGTCCGGGGAGCTGTTTTTT
TRBV5-1	TRBD1	.	TRBJ1-6	CASSQGQGIYNSPLHF	TGCGCCAGCAGCCAGGGACAGGGCATCTATAATTCACCCCTCCACTTT
TRBV10-3	TRBD1	.	TRBJ1-5	CAISESAGGPEGPQHF	TGTGCCATCAGTGAGTCGGCAGGGGGCCCTGAGGGGCCCCAGCATTTT
TRBV19	.	.	TRBJ1-1	CASRIGGNTEAFF	TGTGCCAGTAGGATCGGGGGGAACACTGAAGCTTTCTTT
TRBV30	.	once	TRBJ1-4	CAWGGRGEEKLFF	TGTGCCTGGGGGGGCAGGGGAGAGGAAAAACTGTTTTTT
TRBV16	.	.	TRBJ2-5	CASTEEDLVGGYTQETQYF	TGTGCCAGCACCGAGGAGGATTTAGTGGGGGGATATACCCAAGAGACCCAGTACTTC
TRBV5-4	TRBD1	.	TRBJ2-3	CASSPARQGGTDTQYF	TGTGCCAGCAGCCCCGCAAGACAGGGGGGGACAGATACGCAGTATTTT
TRBV4-3	TRBD1	few	TRBJ2-3	CASSQVASNRGGTDTQYF	TGCGCCAGCAGCCAAGTGGCCTCTAACAGGGGGGGCACAGATACGCAGTATTTT
TRBV7-6	.	.	TRBJ2-7	CASSLASAGGHEQYF	TGTGCCAGCAGCTTAGCGTCCGCAGGGGGGCACGAGCAGTACTTC
TRBV6-5	TRBD2	.	TRBJ2-5	CASSRSGGAGETQYF	TGTGCCAGCAGTAGAAGCGGGGGGGCCGGAGAGACCCAGTACTTC
TRBV18	.	.	TRBJ1-5	CASSHGSWGNVAQHF	TGTGCCAGCTCTCACGGGAGCTGGGGCAACGTGGCCCAGCATTTT
TRBV19	TRBD1	.	TRBJ1-1	CASSPGTGEIGAFF	TGTGCCAGCTCCCCCGGGACAGGGGAAATCGGAGCTTTCTTT
TRBV19	.	.	TRBJ2-2	CASPDSGGYKLFF	TGTGCCAGTCCGGACAGCGGTGGGTACAAGCTGTTTTTT
TRBV6-6	TRBD1	.	TRBJ1-2	CASSQQGNGYTF	TGTGCCAGCAGCCAACAGGGGAATGGCTACACCTTC
TRBV2	.	.	TRBJ2-3	CASSAGAEDTQYF	TGTGCCAGCAGTGCAGGGGCCGAAGATACGCAGTATTTT
TRBV7-2	.	.	TRBJ1-6	CASSAGPGSPLHF	TGTGCCAGCAGCGCGGGACCCGGTTCACCCCTCCACTTT
TRBV10-1	.	.	TRBJ1-1	CASSDRGVTEAFF	TGCGCCAGCAGTGACAGGGGTGTGACTGAAGCTTTCTTT
TRBV15	TRBD1	.	TRBJ1-2	CATSSSGRGDSYGYTF	TGTGCCACCAGCAGCTCGGGGCGGGGGGACAGCTATGGCTACACCTTC
TRBV6-5	TRBD1	.	TRBJ1-1	CASSSGGTEAFF	TGTGCCAGCAGTTCAGGGGGGACTGAAGCTTTCTTT
TRBV19	TRBD1	.	TRBJ1-5	CASSLGTGRSNQPQHF	TGTGCCAGTAGTCTAGGGACAGGACGGTCCAATCAGCCCCAGCATTTT
TRBV30	TRBD2	.	TRBJ2-3	CAWDYGGGADTQYF	TGTGCCTGGGATTACGGCGGGGGGGCCGATACGCAGTATTTT
TRBV6-6	.	.	TRBJ2-5	CASSYSILSSQETQYF	TGTGCCAGCAGTTACTCGATATTGAGTAGCCAAGAGACCCAGTACTTC
TRBV10-3	.	.	TRBJ2-7	CATLRGDEQYF	TGTGCCACCCTAAGGGGCGACGAGCAGTACTTC
TRBV19	.	.	TRBJ2-3	CACSIGGELAGTDTQYF	TGTGCCTGTAGTATTGGCGGCGAGCTCGCCGGCACAGATACGCAGTATTTT
TRBV6-6	.	.	TRBJ1-5	CASSYGPSNQPQHF	TGTGCCAGCAGTTACGGCCCCTCCAATCAGCCCCAGCATTTT
TRBV11-2	TRBD1	.	TRBJ1-2	CASSPGTDYGYTF	TGTGCCAGCAGCCCCGGGACAGACTATGGCTACACCTTC
TRBV10-3	.	once	TRBJ1-4	CAISDAPREGLNEKLFF	TGTGCCATCAGTGATGCCCCCAGGGAAGGGCTTAATGAAAAACTGTTTTTT
TRBV7-9	TRBD1	.	TRBJ2-4	CASSSQGAGTKNIQYF	TGTGCCAGCAGCTCACAGGGGGCTGGGACCAAAAACATTCAGTACTTC
TRBV10-3	TRBD1	.	TRBJ1-1	CAATGATNTEAFF	TGTGCCGCAACAGGGGCGACGAACACTGAAGCTTTCTTT
TRBV7-3	.	.	TRBJ2-5	CASSLGRAETQYF	TGTGCCAGCAGCTTAGGCAGGGCGGAGACCCAGTACTTC
TRBV21-1	.	.	TRBJ1-1	CASSKSRDREDTEAFF	TGTGCCAGCAGCAAGTCCCGGGACAGGGAGGACACTGAAGCTTTCTTT
TRBV19	.	.	TRBJ1-6	CASSSGANSYNSPLHF	TGTGCCAGTAGTTCAGGGGCGAACTCCTATAATTCACCCCTCCACTTT